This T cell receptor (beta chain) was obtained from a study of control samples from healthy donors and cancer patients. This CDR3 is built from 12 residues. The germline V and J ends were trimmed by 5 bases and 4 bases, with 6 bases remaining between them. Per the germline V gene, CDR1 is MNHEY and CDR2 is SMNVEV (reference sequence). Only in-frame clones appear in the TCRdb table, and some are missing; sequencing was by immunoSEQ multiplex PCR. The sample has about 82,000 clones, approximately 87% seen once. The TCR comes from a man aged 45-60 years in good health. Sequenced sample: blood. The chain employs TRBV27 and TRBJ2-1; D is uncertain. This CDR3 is CASSQAYNEQFF. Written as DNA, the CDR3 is TGTGCCAGCAGTCAGGCGTACAATGAGCAGTTCTTC.